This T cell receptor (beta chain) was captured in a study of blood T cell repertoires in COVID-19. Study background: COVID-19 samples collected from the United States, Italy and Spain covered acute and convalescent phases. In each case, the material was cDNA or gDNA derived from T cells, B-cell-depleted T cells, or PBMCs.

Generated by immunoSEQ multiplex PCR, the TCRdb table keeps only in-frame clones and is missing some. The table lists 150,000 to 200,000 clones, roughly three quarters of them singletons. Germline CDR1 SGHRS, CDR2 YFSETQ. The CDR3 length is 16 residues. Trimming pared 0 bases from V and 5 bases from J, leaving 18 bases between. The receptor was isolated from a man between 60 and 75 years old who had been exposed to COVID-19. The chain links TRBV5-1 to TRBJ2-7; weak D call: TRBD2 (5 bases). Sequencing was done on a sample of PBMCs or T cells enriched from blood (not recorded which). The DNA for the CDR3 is TGCGCCAGCAGCTTGGGCTTCGGCGGACTGATGAACGAGCAGTACTTC. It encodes CASSLGFGGLMNEQYF.